The 21 T cell receptor beta chains listed next were all sequenced from one sample in a study of T cell responses to AZD1222 COVID-19 vaccine. Profiled with immunoSEQ multiplex PCR; TCRdb holds only in-frame clones, not every one. Of about 170,000 clones listed, around 89% are singletons. Sequenced here: peripheral blood, sampled on day 0 of AZD1222 vaccination. The receptors come from an adult in good health.

The gene calls are TRBV6-6 and TRBJ1-5, with TRBD1 identical over 10 bases. In germline, CDR1 is MNHNY, CDR2 SVGAGI (reference sequence). J lost 7 bases, V lost 7 bases, and 4 bases had no gene match. The CDR3 contains 13 residues. CDR3 nucleotides: TGTGCCAGCAAGACAGGGGGCGGCCAGCCCCAGCATTTT. This sequence encodes CASKTGGGQPQHF.

The chain carries TRBV6-2 or TRBV6-3 and TRBJ2-2; D perhaps matches TRBD2 (6 bases). This CDR3 contains 14 residues. The V gene's germline CDR1 is MNHEY and CDR2 SVGEGT. V shed 2 bases and J shed 3 bases, with 7 bases lying between them. As DNA, the CDR3 is TGTGCCAGCAGTTACGGCGGGGACACCGGGGAGCTGTTTTTT. Translating it yields CASSYGGDTGELFF.

V usage is TRBV2 and J usage is TRBJ1-5, with a tentative D call TRBD1 (6 bases). V was clipped by 11 bases and J by 4 bases, with 21 bases between them. Germline V lookup: CDR1 SNHLY, CDR2 FYNNEI. This CDR3 contains 15 residues. The CDR3 DNA reads as TGTGCCTCAGCTTCGGACAGCGGTGGGAATCAGCCCCAGCATTTT. Its translation: CASASDSGGNQPQHF.

This chain links TRBV6-5 with TRBJ1-1; perhaps TRBD1 as D (5 bases). Germline V gene data show CDR1 as MNHEY and CDR2 as SVGAGI. This CDR3 has 15 amino acids. V was cut by 8 bases and J by 1 base, with 17 bases left in between. CDR3 DNA: TGTGCCAGCCAGAGATCAGGGAACTCGAACACTGAAGCTTTCTTT. This codes for CASQRSGNSNTEAFF.

This chain joins TRBV29-1 and TRBJ2-7, with 8 bases matching TRBD1. The germline CDR1 and CDR2 sequences are SQVTM and ANQGSEA. The CDR3 totals 13 residues. Unmatched junction bases numbered 8, after V lost 4 bases and J lost 6 bases. The CDR3 DNA follows: TGCAGCGTTGTATCGGACAGGGTCTCCGAGCAGTACTTC. It codes for CSVVSDRVSEQYF.

This clone came up a few times. The rearrangement links TRBV19 to TRBJ1-2, with 7 bases lining up with TRBD1. Germline V gives CDR1 LNHDA, CDR2 SQIVND (reference sequence). Losses at the gene ends were 7 bases for V and 8 bases for J; bases not matched to a gene: 13. CDR3 size: 14 residues. The CDR3 DNA is TGTGCCAGTAAATCGGGACAGATAACCTTCGGCTACACCTTC. Protein: CASKSGQITFGYTF.

This sequence joins TRBV7-6 and TRBJ1-5; no definite D call. The CDR3 has 15 amino acids. CDR1 SGHVS and CDR2 FNYEAQ come from the germline V gene. The ends were cut back, 5 bases at V and 2 bases at J, with 13 bases in the middle. CDR3 sequence reads: CASSPVGAGNQPQHF. The DNA for the CDR3 is TGTGCCAGCAGCCCAGTGGGTGCCGGCAATCAGCCCCAGCATTTT.

The J gene is TRBJ2-3, the V gene TRBV11-1; no definite D call. V dropped 5 bases and J dropped 2 bases, with 14 bases sitting between them. CDR1 and CDR2 from the germline V gene are SGHAT and FQDESV (reference sequence). CDR3 length: 15 residues. The CDR3 here is CASSPRLGLTDTQYF. Written as DNA, the CDR3 is TGTGCCAGCAGCCCCCGCCTAGGGCTCACAGATACGCAGTATTTT.

The rearrangement uses TRBV5-1 and TRBJ2-7, with D unclear. There are 13 residues in the CDR3. Germline lookup yields CDR1 SGHRS and CDR2 YFSETQ. Between the trimmed V and J ends, which lost 4 bases and 6 bases, there was a span of 14 bases. The CDR3 DNA follows: TGCGCCAGCAGCAGACCGGACCGCCCCGAGCAGTACTTC. This sequence encodes CASSRPDRPEQYF. Drawing the rest from reference TRBV5-1 and TRBJ2-7, the complete variable domain is KAGVTQTPRYLIKTRGQQVTLSCSPISGHRSVSWYQQTPGQGLQFLFEYFSETQRNKGNFPGRFSGRQFSNSRSEMNVSTLELGDSALYLCASSRPDRPEQYFGPGTRLTVT.

The chain couples TRBV9 to TRBJ2-7, with TRBD1 matching over 7 bases. Trimming removed 3 bases from V and 6 bases from J; junction bases left unmatched: 3. Germline CDR1 is SGDLS and CDR2 is YYNGEE. CDR3 length: 12 residues. The CDR3 DNA is TGTGCCAGCAGCGGACAGGGTGGCGAGCAGTACTTC. Translated, it gives CASSGQGGEQYF. The full variable domain, completed using reference TRBV9 and TRBJ2-7, is DSGVTQTPKHLITATGQRVTLRCSPRSGDLSVYWYQQSLDQGLQFLIQYYNGEERAKGNILERFSAQQFPDLHSELNLSSLELGDSALYFCASSGQGGEQYFGPGTRLTVT.

The V gene is TRBV10-3, the J gene TRBJ1-5; maybe TRBD1 (5 bases). Trimming stripped 8 bases from V and 4 bases from J, with 12 bases between. The germline CDR1 and CDR2 sequences are ENHRY and SYGVKD. The CDR3 loop spans 13 amino acids. CDR3 bases: TGTGCCATCCGAGAACAGGAGAATCAGCCCCAGCATTTT. It specifies CAIREQENQPQHF.

The chain employs TRBV7-6 and TRBJ2-3; the match to TRBD2 covers 11 bases. The V gene's germline CDR1 is SGHVS and CDR2 FNYEAQ. This CDR3 region has 19 residues. J lost 1 base, V lost 2 bases, and 11 bases had no gene match. DNA of the CDR3: TGTGCCAGCAGCTTACGAGATGGGACTAGCGGAACTCGCACAGATACGCAGTATTTT. Protein sequence: CASSLRDGTSGTRTDTQYF.

The CDR3 bases are TGTGCCAGCTGTAGAAGGGACACAGATACGCAGTATTTT. It is translated as CASCRRDTDTQYF. J is TRBJ2-3 and V is TRBV19; no definite D call. Trimming cost V 9 bases and J 2 bases, with 12 bases left between them. Germline V lookup: CDR1 LNHDA, CDR2 SQIVND (reference sequence). The CDR3 sequence is 13 residues long.

V usage is TRBV6-5 and J usage is TRBJ1-1, with 12 bases matching TRBD1. V lost 4 bases to trimming and J lost 6 bases; unmatched junction nucleotides: 3. This CDR3 comprises 14 residues. Germline CDR1 and CDR2: MNHEY and SVGAGI. This CDR3 is CASSWGQGASEAFF. For the CDR3, the DNA is TGTGCCAGCAGTTGGGGACAGGGGGCATCTGAAGCTTTCTTT.

This clone showed up just once. This chain uses TRBV5-1 with TRBJ1-6; unclear D gene. V was pared by 0 bases and J by 12 bases, with 7 bases between. The CDR3 is 12 residues long. The V gene's germline CDR1 is SGHRS and CDR2 YFSETQ. As DNA, the CDR3 is TGCGCCAGCAGCTTGGAGACCGGACCCCTCCACTTT. Translation gives CASSLETGPLHF. The entire variable domain, with the rest obtained from reference TRBV5-1 and TRBJ1-6, is as follows: KAGVTQTPRYLIKTRGQQVTLSCSPISGHRSVSWYQQTPGQGLQFLFEYFSETQRNKGNFPGRFSGRQFSNSRSEMNVSTLELGDSALYLCASSLETGPLHFGNGTRLTVT.

V is TRBV19 and J is TRBJ1-1; D unclear. CDR1 and CDR2 from the germline V gene are LNHDA and SQIVND (reference sequence). Trimming shortened V by 6 bases and J by 0 bases, and 8 bases separated the two germline ends. The CDR3 has 13 amino acids. The CDR3 DNA follows: TGTGCCAGTAGGTCAAGGGTGAACACTGAAGCTTTCTTT. It codes for CASRSRVNTEAFF.

The chain has TRBV28 and TRBJ2-1; 8 nucleotides agree with TRBD2. Trimming at V came to 8 bases and at J to 8 bases, leaving 2 bases not matched to a gene. CDR1 is MDHEN, CDR2 SYDVKM, per germline. The CDR3 extends over 11 amino acids. The CDR3 DNA reads TGTGCCAGCGGACTAGCCTATGAGCAGTTCTTC. It encodes CASGLAYEQFF.

The gene calls are TRBV9 and TRBJ2-5; 7 positions agree with TRBD1. CDR1 and CDR2 from the germline V gene are SGDLS and YYNGEE. The CDR3 extends over 15 amino acids. J gave up 2 bases and V 2 bases, and 6 bases lay outside the gene matches. This chain's CDR3 is CASSVPRGFQETQYF. CDR3 bases: TGTGCCAGCAGCGTGCCCAGGGGGTTTCAAGAGACCCAGTACTTC.

V usage is TRBV30 and J usage is TRBJ1-1; 7 positions agree with TRBD1. V was pared by 4 bases and J by 3 bases, with 14 bases of the junction left unmatched. Germline loops: CDR1 GTSNPN, CDR2 SVGIG (reference sequence). There are 16 residues in the CDR3. In DNA, the CDR3 is TGTGCCTGGACTATCGTCAGGGGGGGGGCGGACACTGAAGCTTTCTTT. Encoded protein: CAWTIVRGGADTEAFF.

This sequence joins TRBV28 and TRBJ2-7, with D tentatively TRBD1 or TRBD2 (6 bases each). CDR3 length equals 13 residues. V lost 6 bases and J 6 bases, leaving 15 bases between the germline ends. The germline gives CDR1 MDHEN, CDR2 SYDVKM. The CDR3 sequence: CASRDPGAGEQYF. The DNA of the CDR3 is TGTGCCAGCAGGGATCCGGGGGCAGGCGAGCAGTACTTC.

The chain combines TRBV5-4 with TRBJ2-3; D perhaps matches TRBD1 (5 bases). Germline lookup yields CDR1 SGHNT and CDR2 YYREEE (reference sequence). The CDR3 has 16 residues. V was pared by 0 bases and J by 2 bases, with 13 bases between. For the CDR3, the DNA is TGTGCCAGCAGCTTGGATATGGGGCAGTCCACAGATACGCAGTATTTT. Its translation is CASSLDMGQSTDTQYF.